This TCR beta chain was recovered during a study of monozygotic twins with inflammatory bowel disease. CDR1 and CDR2 from the germline V gene are MNHEY and SVGEGT. The CDR3 extends over 12 amino acids. After re-calling the 5' RACE reads, TCRdb lists one entry per CDR3 protein, DNA absent. The data show approximately 340,000 distinct CDR3 sequences, and the top ten clones hold around 2%. Study-wide findings and caveats: Twins classed as concordant or discordant showed no difference in repertoire similarity, possibly from limited power.

It was from whole blood, with no T cell sorting, that total RNA was isolated. A remark on this clonotype: Its antigen is undetermined.

The clonotype comes from a human donor with ulcerative colitis or Crohn's disease, or a healthy co-twin of an affected twin (not recorded which). The rearrangement joins TRBV6-2 or TRBV6-3 to TRBJ2-7; TCRdb calls TRBD2, which cannot be checked without DNA. Sequencing was carried out using blood. The CDR3 sequence: CASIGILHEQYF.